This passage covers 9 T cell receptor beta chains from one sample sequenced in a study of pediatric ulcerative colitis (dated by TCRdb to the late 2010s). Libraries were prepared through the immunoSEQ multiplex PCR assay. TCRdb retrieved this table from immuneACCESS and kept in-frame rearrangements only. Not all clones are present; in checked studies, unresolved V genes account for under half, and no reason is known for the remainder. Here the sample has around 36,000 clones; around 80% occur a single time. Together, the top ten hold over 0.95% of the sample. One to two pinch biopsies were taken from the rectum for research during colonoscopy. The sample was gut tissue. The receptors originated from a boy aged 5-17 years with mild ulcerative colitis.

In DNA, the CDR3 is TGCGCCAGCAGCGGTGGAGCTGGAAACACCATATATTTT. It specifies CASSGGAGNTIYF. The genes are TRBV5-1 and TRBJ1-3, with unresolved D. Germline CDR1 SGHRS, CDR2 YFSETQ. The CDR3 consists of 13 residues. V lost 4 bases, J lost 2 bases, and 7 bases lay in between.

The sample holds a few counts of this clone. The CDR3 DNA follows: TGTGCCAGCAGCCTCCAGGGAACGGTTGCACCCCTCCACTTT. As protein: CASSLQGTVAPLHF. This chain connects TRBV5-4 to TRBJ1-6, with a possible D match to TRBD1 (5 bases). The CDR3 extends over 14 amino acids. Germline values: CDR1 SGHNT, CDR2 YYREEE (reference sequence). V lost 4 bases to trimming and J lost 11 bases, with 16 bases between them.

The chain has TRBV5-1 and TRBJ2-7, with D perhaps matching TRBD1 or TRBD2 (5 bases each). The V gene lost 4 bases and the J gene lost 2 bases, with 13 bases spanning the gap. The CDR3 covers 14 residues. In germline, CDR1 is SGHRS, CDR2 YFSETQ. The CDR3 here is CASSETGGPYEQYF. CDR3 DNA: TGCGCCAGCAGCGAAACAGGCGGGCCCTACGAGCAGTACTTC.

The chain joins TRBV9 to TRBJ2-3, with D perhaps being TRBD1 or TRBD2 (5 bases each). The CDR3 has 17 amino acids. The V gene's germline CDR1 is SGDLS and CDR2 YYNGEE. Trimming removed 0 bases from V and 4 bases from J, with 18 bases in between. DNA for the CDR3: TGTGCCAGCAGCGTAGAAGGGGAGTGGGTGAGGGCAGATACGCAGTATTTT. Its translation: CASSVEGEWVRADTQYF.

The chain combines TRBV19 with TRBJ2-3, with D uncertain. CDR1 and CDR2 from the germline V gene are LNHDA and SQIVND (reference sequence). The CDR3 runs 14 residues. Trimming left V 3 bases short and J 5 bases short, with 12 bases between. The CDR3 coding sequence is TGTGCCAGTAGTATTTCGGCATTAGGAGATACGCAGTATTTT. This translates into CASSISALGDTQYF.

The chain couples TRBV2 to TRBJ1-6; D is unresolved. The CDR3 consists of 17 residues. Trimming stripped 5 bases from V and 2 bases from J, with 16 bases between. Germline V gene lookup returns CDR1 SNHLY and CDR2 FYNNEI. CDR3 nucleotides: TGTGCCAGCAGTAGCGTTAACAGAAAGACCTATAATTCACCCCTCCACTTT. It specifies CASSSVNRKTYNSPLHF.

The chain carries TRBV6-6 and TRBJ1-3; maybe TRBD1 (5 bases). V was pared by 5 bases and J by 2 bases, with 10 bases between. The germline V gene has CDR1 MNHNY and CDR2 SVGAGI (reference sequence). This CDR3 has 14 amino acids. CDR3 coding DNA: TGTGCCAGCAGTCCGTGGGGGACTGGAAACACCATATATTTT. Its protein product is CASSPWGTGNTIYF.

DNA of the CDR3: TGTGCCAGCAGCTTCACTGGCGGGGGGGCCGAAAAGACCCAGTACTTC. The encoded protein is CASSFTGGGAEKTQYF. The J gene is TRBJ2-5, the V gene TRBV11-2; 9 bases are shared with TRBD2. Germline CDR1 reads SGHAT; CDR2 reads FQNNGV. This CDR3 contains 16 residues. The V segment lost 3 bases and the J segment 6 bases; nucleotides outside the gene matches: 11.

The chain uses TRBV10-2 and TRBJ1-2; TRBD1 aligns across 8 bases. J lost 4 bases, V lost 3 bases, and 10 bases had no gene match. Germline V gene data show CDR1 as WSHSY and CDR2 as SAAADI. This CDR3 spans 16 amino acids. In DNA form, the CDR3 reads TGCGCCAGCAGTGATCAAGCTGGACAGGGCCTCTATGGCTACACCTTC. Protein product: CASSDQAGQGLYGYTF.